The 22 T cell receptor beta chains presented below share a single source sample, sequenced in a study of blood T cell repertoires in COVID-19. The method was immunoSEQ multiplex PCR; TCRdb's version includes in-frame clones alone and lacks a portion of them. The repertoire consists of 150,000 to 200,000 clones, with around 79% occurring once and the leading ten covering roughly a sixth. The sequenced material came from peripheral blood. The receptors originated from a man aged 60 to 69 with active or convalescent COVID-19.

The chain carries TRBV4-2 and TRBJ2-3; TRBD2 matches at 8 bases. The germline V gene has CDR1 LGHNA and CDR2 YNFKEQ. J gave up 5 bases and V 2 bases, and 6 bases lay outside the gene matches. The CDR3 extends over 15 amino acids. CDR3 sequence: CASSQTSGGLDTQYF. CDR3 nucleotides: TGTGCCAGCAGCCAAACTAGCGGAGGCTTAGATACGCAGTATTTT.

In its sample, this clone was seen a few times. The chain combines TRBV4-1 with TRBJ2-7; TRBD1 agrees at 9 bases. The germline CDR1 and CDR2 sequences are MGHRA and YSYEKL. The CDR3 has 16 residues. Trimming at V came to 5 bases and at J to 7 bases, leaving 15 bases not matched to a gene. The CDR3 region has the DNA TGCGCCAGCAGCTCCACGCCGGGACAGGGAGGTGGGGAGCAGTACTTC. Translation: CASSSTPGQGGGEQYF.

This chain uses TRBV18 with TRBJ2-3, with 9 bases that match TRBD2. J was trimmed by 3 bases and V by 3 bases; bases with no gene match: 4. From germline, CDR1 is KGHSH and CDR2 LQKENI. The CDR3 covers 15 residues. The CDR3 DNA follows: TGTGCCAGCTCACCCGCGGGAGGGCCGACAGATACGCAGTATTTT. It encodes CASSPAGGPTDTQYF.

The chain carries TRBV6-2 or TRBV6-3 and TRBJ2-3; D may be TRBD1 (6 bases). The CDR3 consists of 14 residues. In germline, CDR1 is MNHEY, CDR2 SVGEGT. V was cut by 6 bases and J by 9 bases, with 19 bases left in between. CDR3 protein: CASSSPRTGYTQYF. CDR3 coding DNA: TGTGCCAGCAGCTCACCACGAACAGGGTACACGCAGTATTTT.

This chain links TRBV2 with TRBJ1-1; D is perhaps TRBD1 (6 bases). The CDR3 totals 15 residues. The germline V and J ends were trimmed by 6 bases and 2 bases, with 16 bases remaining between them. Germline V gene lookup returns CDR1 SNHLY and CDR2 FYNNEI. The CDR3 here is CASSETPTGNTEAFF. The CDR3 DNA is TGTGCCAGCAGCGAAACCCCGACAGGTAACACTGAAGCTTTCTTT.

The rearrangement joins TRBV19 to TRBJ2-1; D not resolved. Trimming took 5 bases from V and 4 from J, leaving 12 bases between them. The V gene's germline CDR1 is LNHDA and CDR2 SQIVND (reference sequence). The CDR3 runs to 14 residues. In nucleotides, the CDR3 is TGTGCCAGTAGTTTTGACACCTTTTACAATGAGCAGTTCTTC. Encoded protein: CASSFDTFYNEQFF.

CDR3 amino acids: CASSLVVSSYEQYF. CDR3 DNA: TGTGCCAGCAGCTTAGTCGTCAGCTCCTACGAGCAGTACTTC. The rearrangement uses TRBV11-2 and TRBJ2-7, with no clear D. The CDR3 has 14 residues. The ends were cut back, 1 base at V and 0 bases at J, with 7 bases in the middle. Germline CDR1 is SGHAT and CDR2 is FQNNGV.

The chain links TRBV24-1 to TRBJ2-5, with a tentative D call TRBD1 (6 bases). The CDR3 loop spans 16 amino acids. Germline values: CDR1 KGHDR, CDR2 SFDVKD. V dropped 1 base and J dropped 5 bases, with 16 bases sitting between them. CDR3: CATSDLVRGVSETQYF. The CDR3 region has the DNA TGTGCCACCAGTGATTTAGTCAGGGGAGTCTCGGAGACCCAGTACTTC.

CDR3 nucleotides: TGTGCCAGCAGCTTGTCGTACAGGGGGCTTGGGTACGAGCAGTACTTC. This sequence encodes CASSLSYRGLGYEQYF. The gene calls are TRBV5-6 and TRBJ2-7; 9 bases are shared with TRBD1. This CDR3 has 16 amino acids. V trimming: 1 base; J trimming: 4 bases; junction bases outside the gene matches: 9. CDR1 and CDR2 from the germline V gene are SGHDT and YYEEEE.

This clone has just one count. This sequence joins TRBV20-1 and TRBJ2-3; D may be TRBD2 (6 bases). CDR1 and CDR2 (germline): DFQATT, SNEGSKA (reference sequence). V was cut by 4 bases and J by 2 bases, with 19 bases left in between. This CDR3 region has 16 residues. CDR3 sequence: CSAIEWGGPHTDTQYF. For the CDR3, the DNA is TGCAGTGCTATTGAGTGGGGAGGCCCCCACACAGATACGCAGTATTTT.

The V gene is TRBV30, the J gene TRBJ1-2, with 10 positions matching TRBD1. The CDR3 covers 14 residues. CDR1 and CDR2 from the germline V gene are GTSNPN and SVGIG (reference sequence). V lost 2 bases and J lost 5; bases outside the gene matches: 5. The CDR3 region has the DNA TGTGCCTGGAGTCCTGACAGGGGGCTATATGGCTACACCTTC. As protein: CAWSPDRGLYGYTF.

The chain is built from TRBV2 and TRBJ2-7; TRBD1 aligns across 7 bases. CDR1 SNHLY and CDR2 FYNNEI come from the germline V gene. V lost 6 bases to trimming and J lost 3 bases; unmatched junction nucleotides: 5. This CDR3 contains 13 residues. CDR3 residues: CASRPWDSYEQYF. The CDR3, as DNA: TGTGCCAGCAGGCCTTGGGACAGCTACGAGCAGTACTTC.

V gene TRBV4-3 combines with J gene TRBJ2-3; D is undetermined. This CDR3 contains 13 residues. Germline CDR1 is LGHNA and CDR2 is YSLEER. V was clipped by 2 bases and J by 3 bases, with 6 bases between them. CDR3 sequence (DNA): TGCGCCAGCAGCCAACTCGGTACAGATACGCAGTATTTT. Protein: CASSQLGTDTQYF.

V gene TRBV7-2 combines with J gene TRBJ2-1; 7 nucleotides agree with TRBD1. The length of the CDR3 is 17 residues. The V gene's germline CDR1 is SGHTA and CDR2 FQGNSA. After removal of 4 bases from V and 2 bases from J, the junction contained 11 bases not matched to a gene. The CDR3, as DNA: TGTGCCAGCAGCTGGGGGTCCGGGACAGCGGCCTACAATGAGCAGTTCTTC. The encoded protein is CASSWGSGTAAYNEQFF.

The rearrangement joins TRBV10-3 to TRBJ2-3; perhaps TRBD1 as D (5 bases). There are 13 residues in the CDR3. The germline gives CDR1 ENHRY, CDR2 SYGVKD. Trimming removed 8 bases from V and 6 bases from J, with 15 bases in between. The CDR3 DNA sequence: TGTGCCATCGGATGGACACCTGGGGATACGCAGTATTTT. Residues: CAIGWTPGDTQYF.

The V gene is TRBV14, the J gene TRBJ1-6; 8 bases map to TRBD1. The CDR3 is 14 amino acids. In germline, CDR1 is SGHDN, CDR2 FVKESK. V shed 1 base and J 14 bases; nucleotides not matched to a gene: 7. The chain's CDR3 is CASSQAQGARTLHF. CDR3 coding DNA: TGTGCCAGCAGCCAAGCCCAGGGGGCGCGGACCCTCCACTTT. The variable domain in full, completed from reference TRBV14 and TRBJ1-6, reads EAGVTQFPSHSVIEKGQTVTLRCDPISGHDNLYWYRRVMGKEIKFLLHFVKESKQDESGMPNNRFLAERTGGTYSTLKVQPAELEDSGVYFCASSQAQGARTLHFGNGTRLTVT.

The V gene is TRBV10-2, the J gene TRBJ1-6; the match to TRBD1 covers 9 bases. CDR3 length: 17 amino acids. Germline V gene sequence: CDR1 WSHSY, CDR2 SAAADI. Losses at the gene ends were 6 bases for V and 1 base for J; bases not matched to a gene: 7. CDR3: CASRAGQGLSYNSPLHF. Written as DNA, the CDR3 is TGCGCCAGCAGAGCCGGACAGGGGTTGTCCTATAATTCACCCCTCCACTTT.

This chain uses TRBV5-6 with TRBJ2-1, with 7 bases aligning to TRBD2. CDR1 is SGHDT, CDR2 YYEEEE, per germline. Trimming cost V 5 bases and J 6 bases; bases outside gene matches: 2. The CDR3 contains 12 residues. Here the CDR3 reads CASSSSGNEQFF. The CDR3, as DNA: TGTGCCAGCAGTTCTAGCGGCAATGAGCAGTTCTTC.

This clone has just one count. The V call is TRBV19, the J call TRBJ2-5, with a possible D match to TRBD2 (6 bases). Trimming removed 6 bases from V and 5 bases from J, with 10 bases in between. Germline lookup yields CDR1 LNHDA and CDR2 SQIVND (reference sequence). The CDR3 is 12 amino acids. The CDR3 here is CASSGRMETQYF. CDR3 DNA sequence: TGTGCCAGTAGCGGGAGAATGGAGACCCAGTACTTC.

V is TRBV7-8 and J is TRBJ2-5, with unresolved D. V shed 5 bases and J shed 1 base, with 8 bases lying between them. The CDR3 spans 13 residues. The germline V gene has CDR1 SGHVS and CDR2 FQNEAQ. CDR3 bases: TGTGCCAGCAGCGCCAACTTCCAAGAGACCCAGTACTTC. Residues: CASSANFQETQYF.

V is TRBV5-1 and J is TRBJ1-1; D gene uncertain. The V end lost 0 bases, the J end lost 1 base, and 13 bases lay between the germline ends. The CDR3 is 16 residues long. CDR1 and CDR2 from the germline V gene are SGHRS and YFSETQ. The CDR3 DNA reads TGCGCCAGCAGCTTGGACGGGGTTCGAGCGAACACTGAAGCTTTCTTT. It is translated as CASSLDGVRANTEAFF.

The V call is TRBV5-4, the J call TRBJ2-7; 7 positions agree with TRBD1. CDR3 length equals 14 residues. V was pared by 3 bases and J by 5 bases, with 8 bases of the junction left unmatched. In germline, CDR1 is SGHNT, CDR2 YYREEE (reference sequence). Here the CDR3 reads CASSSRQGINEQYF. The CDR3, as DNA: TGTGCCAGCAGCTCCAGACAGGGTATAAACGAGCAGTACTTC.